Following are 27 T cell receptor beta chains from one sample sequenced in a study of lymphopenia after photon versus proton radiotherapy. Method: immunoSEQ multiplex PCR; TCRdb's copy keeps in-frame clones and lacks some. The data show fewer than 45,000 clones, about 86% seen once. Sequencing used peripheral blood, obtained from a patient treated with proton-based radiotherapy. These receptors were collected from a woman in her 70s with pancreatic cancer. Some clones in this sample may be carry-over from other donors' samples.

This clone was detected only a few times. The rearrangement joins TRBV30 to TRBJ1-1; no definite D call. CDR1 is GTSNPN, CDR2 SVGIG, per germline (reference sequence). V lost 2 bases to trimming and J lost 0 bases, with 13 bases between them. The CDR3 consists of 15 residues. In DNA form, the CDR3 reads TGTGCCTGGAGTCCAGGTATCCCCCTGAACACTGAAGCTTTCTTT. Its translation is CAWSPGIPLNTEAFF.

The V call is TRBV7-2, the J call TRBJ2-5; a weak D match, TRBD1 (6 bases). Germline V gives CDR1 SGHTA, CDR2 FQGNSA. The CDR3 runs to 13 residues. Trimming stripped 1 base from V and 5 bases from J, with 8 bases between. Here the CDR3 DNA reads TGTGCCAGCAGCTTAGACAGGGTGGAGACCCAGTACTTC. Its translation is CASSLDRVETQYF.

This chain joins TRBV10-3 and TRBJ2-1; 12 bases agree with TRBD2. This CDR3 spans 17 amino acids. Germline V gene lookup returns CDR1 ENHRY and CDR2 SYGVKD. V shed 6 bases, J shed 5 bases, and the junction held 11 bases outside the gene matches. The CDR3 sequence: CAIRSTSGSGGDNEQFF. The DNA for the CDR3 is TGTGCCATCAGATCGACTAGCGGGAGTGGAGGCGACAATGAGCAGTTCTTC.

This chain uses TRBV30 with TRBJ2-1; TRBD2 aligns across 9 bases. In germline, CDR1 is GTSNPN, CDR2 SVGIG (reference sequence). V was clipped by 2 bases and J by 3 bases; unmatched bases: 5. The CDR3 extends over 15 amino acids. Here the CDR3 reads CAWSLLAGSYNEQFF. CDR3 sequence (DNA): TGTGCCTGGAGTCTCCTAGCGGGAAGCTACAATGAGCAGTTCTTC. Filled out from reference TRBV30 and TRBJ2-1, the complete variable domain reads SQTIHQWPATLVQPVGSPLSLECTVEGTSNPNLYWYRQAAGRGLQLLFYSVGIGQISSEVPQNLSASRPQDRQFILSSKKLLLSDSGFYLCAWSLLAGSYNEQFFGPGTRLTVL.

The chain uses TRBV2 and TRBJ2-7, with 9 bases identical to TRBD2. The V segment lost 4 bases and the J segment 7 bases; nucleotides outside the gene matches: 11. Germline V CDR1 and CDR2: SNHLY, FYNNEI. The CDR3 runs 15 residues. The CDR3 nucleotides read TGTGCCAGCAGTGCCGCGATAGCGGGGGCCGCTGAGCAGTACTTC. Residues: CASSAAIAGAAEQYF.

The CDR3 here is CASSLGESDTQYF. The CDR3 nucleotides are TGTGCCAGCAGCTTGGGAGAATCAGATACGCAGTATTTT. This chain joins TRBV5-6 and TRBJ2-3; D remains ambiguous. The CDR3 extends over 13 amino acids. V was shortened by 0 bases and J by 4 bases, with 6 bases between the two germline ends. Germline CDR1 and CDR2: SGHDT and YYEEEE.

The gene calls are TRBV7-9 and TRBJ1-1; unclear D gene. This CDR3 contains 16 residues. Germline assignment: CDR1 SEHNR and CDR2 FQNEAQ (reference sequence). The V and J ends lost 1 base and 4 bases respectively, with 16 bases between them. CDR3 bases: TGTGCCAGCAGCTTAGAATTCTGGGGATCGGCCACTGAAGCTTTCTTT. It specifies CASSLEFWGSATEAFF.

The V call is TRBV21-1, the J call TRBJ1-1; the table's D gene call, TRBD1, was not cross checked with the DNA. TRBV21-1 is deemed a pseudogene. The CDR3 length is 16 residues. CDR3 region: CASSQLGTGVNTEAFF. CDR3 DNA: TGTGCCAGCAGCCAGTTAGGGACAGGAGTGAACACTGAAGCTTTCTTT.

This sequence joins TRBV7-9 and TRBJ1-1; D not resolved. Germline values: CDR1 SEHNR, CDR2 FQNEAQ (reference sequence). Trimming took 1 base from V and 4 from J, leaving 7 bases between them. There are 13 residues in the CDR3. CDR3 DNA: TGTGCCAGCAGCTTAGGGGCACTCACTGAAGCTTTCTTT. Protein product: CASSLGALTEAFF.

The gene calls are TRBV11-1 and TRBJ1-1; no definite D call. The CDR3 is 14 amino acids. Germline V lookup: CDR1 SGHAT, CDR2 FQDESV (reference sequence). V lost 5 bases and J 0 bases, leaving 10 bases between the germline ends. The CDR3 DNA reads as TGTGCCAGCAGCCCGAGAACAGTGAACACTGAAGCTTTCTTT. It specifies CASSPRTVNTEAFF. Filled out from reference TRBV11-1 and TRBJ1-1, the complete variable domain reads EAEVAQSPRYKITEKSQAVAFWCDPISGHATLYWYRQILGQGPELLVQFQDESVVDDSQLPKDRFSAERLKGVDSTLKIQPAELGDSAMYLCASSPRTVNTEAFFGQGTRLTVV.

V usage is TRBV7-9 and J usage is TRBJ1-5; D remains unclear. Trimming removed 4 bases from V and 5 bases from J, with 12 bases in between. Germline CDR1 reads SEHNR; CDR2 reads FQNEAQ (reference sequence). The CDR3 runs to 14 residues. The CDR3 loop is CASSYGGLDQPQHF. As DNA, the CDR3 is TGTGCCAGCAGCTATGGAGGCTTGGATCAGCCCCAGCATTTT.

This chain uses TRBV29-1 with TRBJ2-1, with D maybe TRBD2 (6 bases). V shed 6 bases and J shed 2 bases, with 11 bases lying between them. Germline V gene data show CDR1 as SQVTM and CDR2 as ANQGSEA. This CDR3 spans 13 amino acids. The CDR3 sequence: CSVGRDPYNEQFF. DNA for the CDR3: TGCAGCGTAGGGCGGGACCCCTACAATGAGCAGTTCTTC.

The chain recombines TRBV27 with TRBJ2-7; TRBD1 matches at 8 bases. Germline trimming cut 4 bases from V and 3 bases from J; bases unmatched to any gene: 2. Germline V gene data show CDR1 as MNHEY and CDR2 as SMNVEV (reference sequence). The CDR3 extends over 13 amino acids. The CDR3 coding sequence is TGTGCCAGCAGTTCGGGACAGGTCTACGAGCAGTACTTC. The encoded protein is CASSSGQVYEQYF.

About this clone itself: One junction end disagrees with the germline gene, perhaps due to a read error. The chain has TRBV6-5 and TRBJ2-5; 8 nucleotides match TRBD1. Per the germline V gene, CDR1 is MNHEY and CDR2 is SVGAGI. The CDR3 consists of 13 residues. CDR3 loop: CAISGQGKETQYF. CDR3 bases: TGTGCCATCAGTGGACAGGGCAAAGAGACCCAGTACTTC.

This CDR3 is CASSVGRGLAGVADTQYF. In nucleotides, the CDR3 is TGTGCCAGTAGTGTGGGACGAGGACTAGCGGGAGTAGCAGATACGCAGTATTTT. The chain combines TRBV19 with TRBJ2-3, with 13 bases aligning to TRBD2. The CDR3 runs 18 residues. The ends lost 5 bases at V and 4 bases at J; junction bases unmatched: 12. The germline V gene encodes CDR1 LNHDA and CDR2 SQIVND (reference sequence).

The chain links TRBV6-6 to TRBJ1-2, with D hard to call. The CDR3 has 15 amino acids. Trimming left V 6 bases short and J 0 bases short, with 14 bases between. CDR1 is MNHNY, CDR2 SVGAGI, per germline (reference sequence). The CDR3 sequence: CASREKGEANYGYTF. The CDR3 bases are TGTGCCAGCAGAGAAAAGGGAGAAGCTAACTATGGCTACACCTTC.

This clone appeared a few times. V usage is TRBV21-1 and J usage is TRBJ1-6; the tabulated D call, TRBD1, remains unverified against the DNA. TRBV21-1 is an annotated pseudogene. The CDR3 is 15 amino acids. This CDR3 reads CASSCRDREGSPLHF. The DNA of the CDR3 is TGTGCCAGCAGCTGCCGGGACAGGGAAGGTTCACCCCTCCACTTT.

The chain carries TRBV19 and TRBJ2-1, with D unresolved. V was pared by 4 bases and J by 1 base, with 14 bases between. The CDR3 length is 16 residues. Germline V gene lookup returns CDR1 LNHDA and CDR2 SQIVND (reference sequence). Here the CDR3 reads CASSTSLGGSYNEQFF. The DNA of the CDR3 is TGTGCCAGTAGTACCTCCCTCGGTGGGTCCTACAATGAGCAGTTCTTC.

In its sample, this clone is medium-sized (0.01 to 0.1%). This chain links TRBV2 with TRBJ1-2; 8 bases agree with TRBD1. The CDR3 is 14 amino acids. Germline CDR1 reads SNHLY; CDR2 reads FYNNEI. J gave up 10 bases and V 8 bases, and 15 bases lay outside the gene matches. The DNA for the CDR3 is TGTGCCAGCGTGGGGAAGGAGGACAGGGTCTACTACACCTTC. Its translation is CASVGKEDRVYYTF.

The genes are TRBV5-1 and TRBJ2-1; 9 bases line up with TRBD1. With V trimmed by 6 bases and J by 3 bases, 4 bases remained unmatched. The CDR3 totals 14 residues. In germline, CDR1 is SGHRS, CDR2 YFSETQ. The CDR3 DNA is TGCGCCAGCAAGGGGACAGGGATCTACAATGAGCAGTTCTTC. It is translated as CASKGTGIYNEQFF. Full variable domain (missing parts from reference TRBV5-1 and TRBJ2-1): KAGVTQTPRYLIKTRGQQVTLSCSPISGHRSVSWYQQTPGQGLQFLFEYFSETQRNKGNFPGRFSGRQFSNSRSEMNVSTLELGDSALYLCASKGTGIYNEQFFGPGTRLTVL.

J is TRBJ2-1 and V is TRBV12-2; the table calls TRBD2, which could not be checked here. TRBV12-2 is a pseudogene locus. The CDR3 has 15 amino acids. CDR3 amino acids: CASRRAGVTYNEQFF. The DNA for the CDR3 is TGTGCAAGTCGCCGAGCGGGAGTTACCTACAATGAGCAGTTCTTC.

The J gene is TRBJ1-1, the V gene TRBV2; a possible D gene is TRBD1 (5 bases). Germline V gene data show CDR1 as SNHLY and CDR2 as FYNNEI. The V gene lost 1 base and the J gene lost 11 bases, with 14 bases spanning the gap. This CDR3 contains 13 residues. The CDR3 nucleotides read TGTGCCAGCAGTGAAGATTCAGGGTTCGTTGCTTTCTTT. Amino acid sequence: CASSEDSGFVAFF.

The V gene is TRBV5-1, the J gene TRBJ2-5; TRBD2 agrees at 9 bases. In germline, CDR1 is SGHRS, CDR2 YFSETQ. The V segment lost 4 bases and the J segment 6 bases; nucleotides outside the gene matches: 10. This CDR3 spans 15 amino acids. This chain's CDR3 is CASSPGEREVQTQYF. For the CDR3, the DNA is TGCGCCAGCAGCCCCGGGGAGCGGGAGGTTCAGACCCAGTACTTC.

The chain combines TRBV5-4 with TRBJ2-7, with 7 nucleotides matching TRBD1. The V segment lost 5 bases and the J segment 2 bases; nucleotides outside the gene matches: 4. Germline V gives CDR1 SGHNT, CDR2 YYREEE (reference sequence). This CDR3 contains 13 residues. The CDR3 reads CASRPGTAYEQYF. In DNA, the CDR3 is TGTGCCAGCAGGCCCGGGACAGCCTACGAGCAGTACTTC.

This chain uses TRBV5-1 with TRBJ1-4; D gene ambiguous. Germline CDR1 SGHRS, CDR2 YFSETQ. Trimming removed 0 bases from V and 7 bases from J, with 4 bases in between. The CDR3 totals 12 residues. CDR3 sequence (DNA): TGCGCCAGCAGCTTGGTGGGTGAAAAACTGTTTTTT. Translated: CASSLVGEKLFF.

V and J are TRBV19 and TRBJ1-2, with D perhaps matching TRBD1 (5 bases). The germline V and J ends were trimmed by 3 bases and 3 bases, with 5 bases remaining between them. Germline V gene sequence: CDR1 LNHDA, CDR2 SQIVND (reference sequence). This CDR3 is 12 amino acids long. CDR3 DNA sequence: TGTGCCAGTAGTATGGGGGACTATGGCTACACCTTC. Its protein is CASSMGDYGYTF.

The CDR3 region has the DNA TGCGCCAGCAGCACGACCTCGGGGAACACTGAAGCTTTCTTT. Amino acids: CASSTTSGNTEAFF. V is TRBV5-1 and J is TRBJ1-1, with D hard to call. The CDR3 loop spans 14 amino acids. The germline gives CDR1 SGHRS, CDR2 YFSETQ. The V end was cut by 4 bases, the J end by 1 base, with 11 bases between.